The 26 T cell receptor beta chains below come from one sample, sequenced in a study of siplizumab effects on memory and regulatory T cells. The data were produced by immunoSEQ multiplex PCR, yet TCRdb's version contains in-frame clones alone and is incomplete. The sample has roughly 97,000 clones; over 90% are singletons. The sequenced sample consisted of Tregs sorted from blood. Source of these receptors: a human donor in good health.

The gene calls are TRBV5-1 and TRBJ2-7, with unresolved D. This CDR3 contains 13 residues. Deletions cut 0 bases from V and 4 bases from J, with 8 bases between. CDR1 is SGHRS, CDR2 YFSETQ, per germline. CDR3 residues: CASSLAMEYEQYF. The CDR3 DNA sequence: TGCGCCAGCAGCTTGGCTATGGAGTACGAGCAGTACTTC.

The chain couples TRBV10-3 to TRBJ1-2; D is ambiguous. From germline, CDR1 is ENHRY and CDR2 SYGVKD. The CDR3 is 13 residues long. V was pared by 3 bases and J by 6 bases, with 11 bases between. Here the CDR3 DNA reads TGTGCCATCAGTGATCGGGGAGGGAATGGCTACACCTTC. This translates into CAISDRGGNGYTF.

This clone came up a few times. The V and J genes are TRBV19 and TRBJ1-5; D call uncertain. CDR1 LNHDA and CDR2 SQIVND come from the germline V gene (reference sequence). Trimming pared 10 bases from V and 0 bases from J, leaving 13 bases between. This CDR3 comprises 14 residues. CDR3 loop: CATAKGDSNQPQHF. CDR3 coding DNA: TGTGCCACAGCAAAGGGAGATAGCAATCAGCCCCAGCATTTT.

This clone was seen only once. The rearrangement uses TRBV4-1 and TRBJ2-3; D perhaps matches TRBD2 (7 bases). This CDR3 contains 15 residues. The germline gives CDR1 MGHRA, CDR2 YSYEKL. V was trimmed by 4 bases and J by 7 bases, leaving 18 bases between them. In DNA form, the CDR3 reads TGCGCCAGCAGCCTCCGGCCGGGGGGCCTACATACGCAGTATTTT. It is translated as CASSLRPGGLHTQYF.

This rearrangement joins TRBV7-9 to TRBJ1-4; D call uncertain. CDR3 length: 15 residues. Trimming left V 3 bases short and J 0 bases short, with 8 bases between. The V gene's germline CDR1 is SEHNR and CDR2 FQNEAQ (reference sequence). CDR3 DNA sequence: TGTGCCAGCAGCTTGGACGGTGCAACTAATGAAAAACTGTTTTTT. Its translation is CASSLDGATNEKLFF.

This clone occurred once. This sequence joins TRBV4-1 and TRBJ2-5; no clear D. Germline CDR1 MGHRA, CDR2 YSYEKL. The CDR3 loop spans 14 amino acids. V lost 0 bases and J 9 bases, leaving 14 bases between the germline ends. For the CDR3, the DNA is TGCGCCAGCAGCCAAGAGCCGGGCGCTTCGGCCCAGTACTTC. Protein sequence: CASSQEPGASAQYF.

The gene calls are TRBV6-5 and TRBJ1-5; weak D call: TRBD1 (6 bases). V lost 2 bases to trimming and J lost 10 bases, with 12 bases between them. Germline-derived CDR1 and CDR2 are MNHEY and SVGAGI. This CDR3 region has 13 residues. This chain's CDR3 is CASSYGGGLPQHF. Written as DNA, the CDR3 is TGTGCCAGCAGTTACGGGGGCGGACTTCCCCAGCATTTT.

The V and J genes are TRBV6-5 and TRBJ2-7; unclear D gene. CDR3 length: 11 amino acids. Looked up from germline, CDR1 is MNHEY and CDR2 is SVGAGI. V was shortened by 2 bases and J by 3 bases, with 2 bases between the two germline ends. The CDR3 sequence is CASSYNYEQYF. The CDR3 coding sequence is TGTGCCAGCAGTTACAACTACGAGCAGTACTTC.

The chain couples TRBV9 to TRBJ2-7; TRBD1 aligns across 11 bases. Unmatched junction bases numbered 5, after V lost 0 bases and J lost 6 bases. Germline CDR1 is SGDLS and CDR2 is YYNGEE. The CDR3 is 15 amino acids. CDR3 protein: CASSVGRTGGSEQYF. Here the CDR3 DNA reads TGTGCCAGCAGCGTAGGACGGACAGGGGGCTCCGAGCAGTACTTC.

The rearrangement joins TRBV27 to TRBJ2-7; D not certain. V shed 8 bases and J shed 0 bases, with 8 bases lying between them. Germline V lookup: CDR1 MNHEY, CDR2 SMNVEV (reference sequence). The CDR3 contains 12 residues. The CDR3 DNA follows: TGTGCCAGCGGGTTAAGCTCCTACGAGCAGTACTTC. The encoded protein is CASGLSSYEQYF.

With regard to this clone: This sample also contains other DNA sequences that code for the same CDR3. The genes are TRBV12-5 and TRBJ2-1; the D is unclear. Deletions cut 2 bases from V and 7 bases from J, with 3 bases between. The CDR3 covers 11 residues. Germline V lookup: CDR1 LGHNT, CDR2 FRNRAP. CDR3 loop: CASGLSNEQFF. The CDR3 nucleotides read TGTGCTAGTGGTTTGTCGAATGAGCAGTTCTTC.

The chain joins TRBV15 to TRBJ1-5; 10 bases line up with TRBD1. The CDR3 loop spans 14 amino acids. V shed 5 bases and J 9 bases; nucleotides not matched to a gene: 7. Germline assignment: CDR1 LNHNV and CDR2 YYDKDF (reference sequence). The CDR3 DNA is TGTGCCACCAGCTGGGACAGGGGTCCGGGGCCCCAGCATTTT. Translation gives CATSWDRGPGPQHF.

The V gene is TRBV2, the J gene TRBJ2-7, with a tentative D call TRBD1 (6 bases). The CDR3 loop spans 13 amino acids. The ends were cut back, 7 bases at V and 3 bases at J, with 13 bases in the middle. Germline values: CDR1 SNHLY, CDR2 FYNNEI. The CDR3 DNA reads TGTGCCAGCATTCAGGGGCCCTTCTACGAGCAGTACTTC. Translating it yields CASIQGPFYEQYF. The full variable domain, with the rest looked up from reference TRBV2 and TRBJ2-7, is EPEVTQTPSHQVTQMGQEVILRCVPISNHLYFYWYRQILGQKVEFLVSFYNNEISEKSEIFDDQFSVERPDGSNFTLKIRSTKLEDSAMYFCASIQGPFYEQYFGPGTRLTVT.

This clone appeared a few times. The chain links TRBV6-5 to TRBJ1-2; TRBD1 might be the D (6 bases). Trimming removed 6 bases at V and 8 bases at J, with 10 bases between. The CDR3 is made up of 11 amino acids. Germline assignment: CDR1 MNHEY and CDR2 SVGAGI. CDR3 region: CASSNGQGYTF. The CDR3 bases are TGTGCCAGCAGCAACGGACAGGGCTACACCTTC.

The chain couples TRBV18 to TRBJ2-2, with TRBD1 matching over 7 bases. J was trimmed by 2 bases and V by 3 bases; bases with no gene match: 3. The CDR3 has 15 amino acids. CDR1 KGHSH and CDR2 LQKENI come from the germline V gene. CDR3 bases: TGTGCCAGCTCACCCCGACAGGGTAACACCGGGGAGCTGTTTTTT. It specifies CASSPRQGNTGELFF.

This chain joins TRBV7-2 and TRBJ2-1; D gene uncertain. CDR1 and CDR2 (germline): SGHTA, FQGNSA. The V end was cut by 0 bases, the J end by 4 bases, with 4 bases between. The CDR3 extends over 13 amino acids. The CDR3 reads CASSLAVYNEQFF. Written as DNA, the CDR3 is TGTGCCAGCAGCTTAGCCGTTTACAATGAGCAGTTCTTC.

There are a few counts of this clone. The rearrangement links TRBV5-4 to TRBJ2-7, with 10 bases aligning to TRBD2. Germline assignment: CDR1 SGHNT and CDR2 YYREEE (reference sequence). The V segment lost 4 bases and the J segment 0 bases; nucleotides outside the gene matches: 7. The CDR3 consists of 16 residues. The CDR3 nucleotides read TGTGCCAGCAGCCCCGGCGCTAGCGGGAGCTCCTACGAGCAGTACTTC. Translated: CASSPGASGSSYEQYF.

This chain links TRBV19 with TRBJ2-2; TRBD1 aligns across 7 bases. With V trimmed by 5 bases and J by 8 bases, 5 bases remained unmatched. This CDR3 region has 13 residues. The germline V gene encodes CDR1 LNHDA and CDR2 SQIVND (reference sequence). The CDR3 here is CASSSTGKGELFF. The CDR3 DNA follows: TGTGCCAGTAGTTCGACAGGGAAGGGGGAGCTGTTTTTT.

This rearrangement joins TRBV2 to TRBJ1-2; D gene uncertain. The V end lost 11 bases, the J end lost 5 bases, and 15 bases lay between the germline ends. There are 12 residues in the CDR3. In germline, CDR1 is SNHLY, CDR2 FYNNEI. DNA for the CDR3: TGTGCCGGCAATCTGGCTCGATATGGCTACACCTTC. As protein: CAGNLARYGYTF. The full variable domain, completed using reference TRBV2 and TRBJ1-2, is EPEVTQTPSHQVTQMGQEVILRCVPISNHLYFYWYRQILGQKVEFLVSFYNNEISEKSEIFDDQFSVERPDGSNFTLKIRSTKLEDSAMYFCAGNLARYGYTFGSGTRLTVV.

J is TRBJ2-7 and V is TRBV18; the D is unclear. This CDR3 is built from 13 residues. V dropped 8 bases and J dropped 6 bases, with 17 bases sitting between them. Germline CDR1 reads KGHSH; CDR2 reads LQKENI. The DNA of the CDR3 is TGTGCCAGCCGTCTGTCGGCCTCTCTCGAGCAGTACTTC. This codes for CASRLSASLEQYF.

In DNA form, the CDR3 reads TGTGCCAGCAGCTTCAGCGGGGTATACAATGAGCAGTTCTTC. Encoded protein: CASSFSGVYNEQFF. The V gene is TRBV7-9, the J gene TRBJ2-1; 7 nucleotides match TRBD2. The CDR3 has 14 residues. Germline CDR1 SEHNR, CDR2 FQNEAQ (reference sequence). V shed 3 bases, J shed 4 bases, and the junction held 3 bases outside the gene matches.

The V and J genes are TRBV29-1 and TRBJ1-5; TRBD1 might be the D (5 bases). CDR1 and CDR2 from the germline V gene are SQVTM and ANQGSEA. V was clipped by 2 bases and J by 6 bases, with 11 bases between them. The CDR3 is made up of 13 amino acids. CDR3 sequence (DNA): TGCAGCGTTGAATCGGGGACGGGTCAGCCCCAGCATTTT. Protein: CSVESGTGQPQHF.

V is TRBV4-1 and J is TRBJ1-5, with 10 bases matching TRBD1. V gave up 1 base and J gave up 3 bases; unmatched junction bases: 18. The CDR3 totals 21 residues. The germline V gene encodes CDR1 MGHRA and CDR2 YSYEKL. CDR3 in DNA: TGCGCCAGCAGCCAAGGACTCGCCGGGACAGGGGTCTTCTTTGACAATCAGCCCCAGCATTTT. Amino acid sequence: CASSQGLAGTGVFFDNQPQHF.

The chain uses TRBV5-1 and TRBJ2-7; possibly TRBD1 for D (6 bases). Trimming pared 0 bases from V and 7 bases from J, leaving 14 bases between. Germline lookup yields CDR1 SGHRS and CDR2 YFSETQ. This CDR3 comprises 14 residues. DNA of the CDR3: TGCGCCAGCAGCTTGGGTGGCAGGGGAGAGGAGCAGTACTTC. Encoded protein: CASSLGGRGEEQYF.

This clone was counted between two and nine times. V usage is TRBV5-1 and J usage is TRBJ2-1; 7 bases fit TRBD1. With 8 bases clipped from V and 4 bases from J, the junction kept 9 bases outside the gene matches. Germline V gene sequence: CDR1 SGHRS, CDR2 YFSETQ. The CDR3 length is 14 residues. CDR3 DNA: TGCGCCAGTTCCAGACAGGGAGTTTACAATGAGCAGTTCTTC. Translated, it gives CASSRQGVYNEQFF.

J is TRBJ2-5 and V is TRBV2; 8 bases fit TRBD1. V was pared by 4 bases and J by 5 bases, with 6 bases of the junction left unmatched. Germline-derived CDR1 and CDR2 are SNHLY and FYNNEI. The CDR3 loop spans 14 amino acids. Here the CDR3 DNA reads TGTGCCAGCAGTGGGGGGACAGGTTTTGAGACCCAGTACTTC. Translated, it gives CASSGGTGFETQYF.